Given below is one TCR beta chain in context. The sample comes from a study of T-cell reconstitution after alpha-beta-depleted transplantation in children. Trimming removed 2 bases from V and 1 base from J, with 7 bases in between. There are 14 residues in the CDR3. Germline CDR1 reads KGHDR; CDR2 reads SFDVKD. Unique molecular identifiers featured in how the TCRbeta library was prepared. Each CDR3 protein is one row after TCRdb ran MiXCR on the PCR reads. The sample has some 390,000 distinct CDR3 sequences, about a fifth seen once. The sample here was PBMCs from the stem cell graft donor, taken from the stem cell graft. The TCR sequence derives from a human donor who donated a stem cell graft to a child with acute myeloid leukemia. The rearrangement links TRBV24-1 to TRBJ1-1; D not resolved. Here the CDR3 reads CATSDYPRNTEAFF. The CDR3 nucleotides are TGTGCCACCAGTGATTATCCTAGGAACACTGAAGCTTTCTTT.